This TCR beta chain stems from a study of blood T cell repertoires in COVID-19. Looking at the study overall: Sites across the United States, Italy and Spain contributed samples from acute and convalescent COVID-19. PBMCs, B-cell-depleted T cells, or T cells were the source of the cDNA or gDNA that made up the material.

Looked up from germline, CDR1 is MDHEN and CDR2 is SYDVKM. The CDR3 consists of 16 residues. Per the study methods: Amplified reference gene primers provided the basis for estimating nucleated cell counts. Profiling relied on immunoSEQ multiplex PCR, and the TCRdb table lists in-frame clones only, not all of them. V and J calls and clone size are as listed in that table; D and trimming were resolved from the DNA. The table has 200,000 to 250,000 clones, roughly nine tenths seen once; the top ten hold approximately 10%. The J gene is TRBJ2-1, the V gene TRBV28; maybe TRBD2 (5 bases). Sequencing input: PBMCs or T cells enriched from blood (not recorded which). The sequence was collected from a man aged 30 to 39 who had recovered from COVID-19. Written as DNA, the CDR3 is TGTGTCGCGCGTCCGTCCTCCGGGATACATGTCAATGAGCAGTTCTTC. Protein product: CVARPSSGIHVNEQFF. Full variable domain (rest looked up from reference TRBV28 and TRBJ2-1): DVKVTQSSRYLVKRTGEKVFLECVQDMDHENMFWYRQDPGLGLRLIYFSYDVKMKEKGDIPEGYSVSREKKERFSLILESASTNQTSMYLCVARPSSGIHVNEQFFGPGTRLTVL.